Listed below are T cell receptor beta chains from one sample, sequenced in a study of blood T cells in healthy people across ages. Each CDR3 protein gets one entry after TCRdb re-called the 5' RACE reads with MiXCR. The sample shows around 1,500,000 distinct CDR3 sequences, about 40% of them seen only once. The sequencing sample was made of blood. These receptors came from a woman aged 18 to 35 in good health. Each CDR3 is given with its conserved first and last residue. A D gene is named only where the DNA matches it firmly. Size values are once, few and many counts, or a class for expanded clones, and some rows have none.

cdr3_aa,cdr3_nt,clone_size,v_call,d_call,j_call
CSVSGGAETQYF,TGCAGCGTTTCAGGGGGCGCGGAGACCCAGTACTTC,few,TRBV29-1,TRBD1,TRBJ2-5
CASSPKTGQGRETQYF,TGTGCCAGCAGCCCGAAGACGGGGCAGGGTCGGGAGACCCAGTACTTC,.,TRBV7-9,.,TRBJ2-5
CASSSTEGDTEAFF,TGTGCCAGCAGTTCTACAGAAGGAGACACTGAAGCTTTCTTT,.,TRBV12-3/TRBV12-4,.,TRBJ1-1
CASSQNDRGAYGYTF,TGTGCCAGCAGCCAAAATGACAGGGGCGCCTATGGCTACACCTTC,few,TRBV7-9,TRBD1,TRBJ1-2
CASSRGSGVYEQYF,TGCGCCAGCAGCCGGGGTAGCGGGGTGTACGAGCAGTACTTC,few,TRBV4-1,TRBD2,TRBJ2-7
CASSGDPLLSSYNEQFF,TGTGCCAGCAGTGGGGATCCCTTATTAAGCTCCTACAATGAGCAGTTCTTC,few,TRBV2,.,TRBJ2-1
CASRPLAGGPGEQFF,TGTGCCAGCAGGCCACTAGCGGGAGGGCCAGGTGAGCAGTTCTTC,.,TRBV12-3/TRBV12-4,TRBD2,TRBJ2-1
CASSLSGRQGRDEQYF,TGTGCCAGCAGCTTAAGCGGGAGACAGGGACGGGACGAGCAGTACTTC,few,TRBV11-1,.,TRBJ2-7
CASSQGLAGEETQYF,TGTGCCAGCAGTCAAGGCCTAGCGGGAGAAGAGACCCAGTACTTC,many,TRBV4-2,TRBD2,TRBJ2-5
CSFAAGPYEQYF,TGCAGTTTCGCGGCAGGGCCCTACGAGCAGTACTTC,.,TRBV29-1,.,TRBJ2-7
CASSVDTATYNEQFF,TGTGCCAGCAGCGTAGACACAGCCACCTACAATGAGCAGTTCTTC,.,TRBV9,.,TRBJ2-1
CASWRIGGMTLYNEQFF,TGTGCCAGCTGGCGGATCGGGGGGATGACTCTTTACAATGAGCAGTTCTTC,few,TRBV27,TRBD2,TRBJ2-1
CATSGAGGPAPQHF,TGTGCCACCTCAGGAGCCGGCGGGCCGGCGCCCCAGCATTTT,once,TRBV15,.,TRBJ1-5
CASSQDTSGNEQYF,TGCGCCAGCAGCCAAGACACTAGCGGCAATGAGCAGTACTTC,.,TRBV4-1,TRBD2,TRBJ2-7
CSVDIGYGYTF,TGCAGCGTTGATATCGGCTATGGCTACACCTTC,.,TRBV29-1,.,TRBJ1-2
CSARDDGVLRSYEQFF,TGCAGTGCTAGGGACGACGGGGTCCTCCGCTCCTACGAGCAGTTCTTC,.,TRBV20-1,.,TRBJ2-1
CASSPRQGVDQPQHF,TGTGCCAGCAGTCCCCGACAGGGAGTAGACCAGCCCCAGCATTTT,.,TRBV27,TRBD1,TRBJ1-5
CASSSTTSGGGDTQYF,TGTGCCAGCAGTTCCACGACTAGCGGAGGGGGAGATACGCAGTATTTT,.,TRBV6-5,TRBD2,TRBJ2-3
CSPRGSGTQSRQETQYF,TGCAGCCCCCGCGGTAGCGGAACCCAAAGCCGTCAAGAGACCCAGTACTTC,.,TRBV20-1,.,TRBJ2-5
CASSPVSASGIETQYF,TGTGCCAGCAGCCCAGTCTCGGCTAGCGGGATTGAGACCCAGTACTTC,.,TRBV5-1,TRBD2,TRBJ2-5
CASSPSFGDDTTNEQFF,TGTGCCAGCTCACCCTCCTTCGGGGATGATACCACGAATGAGCAGTTCTTC,.,TRBV18,.,TRBJ2-1
CASSLAGTAGEAFF,TGTGCCAGCAGCTTAGCGGGGACTGCAGGGGAAGCTTTCTTT,few,TRBV7-2,.,TRBJ1-1
CASSPRQGVRSYEQYF,TGTGCCAGCAGTCCCAGACAGGGGGTAAGGTCCTACGAGCAGTACTTC,few,TRBV12-3/TRBV12-4,TRBD1,TRBJ2-7
CPQVTGAETQYF,TGCCCTCAGGTGACAGGGGCGGAGACCCAGTACTTC,few,TRBV29-1,TRBD1,TRBJ2-5
CAIRNSGGTYNEQFF,TGTGCCATCAGGAATAGCGGGGGAACCTACAATGAGCAGTTCTTC,few,TRBV10-3,TRBD2,TRBJ2-1
CSAGARSGGADTQYF,TGCAGTGCTGGGGCTAGGTCGGGGGGTGCCGATACGCAGTATTTT,.,TRBV20-1,TRBD2,TRBJ2-3
CASKSLLGAQGANVLTF,TGTGCCAGCAAGTCGCTTTTGGGGGCACAAGGGGCCAACGTCCTGACTTTC,few,TRBV27,.,TRBJ2-6
CASSLATRASYNEQFF,TGTGCCAGCAGCTTAGCCACGCGGGCCTCCTACAATGAGCAGTTCTTC,few,TRBV7-8,.,TRBJ2-1
CASSYSWEDEQFF,TGTGCCAGCAGTTACTCTTGGGAAGATGAGCAGTTCTTC,.,TRBV6-5,.,TRBJ2-1
CASSVGAGGSGETQYF,TGTGCCAGCAGCGTAGGGGCAGGGGGTAGTGGAGAGACCCAGTACTTC,.,TRBV9,TRBD1,TRBJ2-5
CASSSGTGPSGNTIYF,TGTGCCAGCAGCTCCGGGACAGGGCCCTCTGGAAACACCATATATTTT,.,TRBV11-2,TRBD1,TRBJ1-3
CASSLNLAGAFQFF,TGTGCCAGCAGCTTAAACCTAGCGGGGGCCTTTCAGTTCTTC,few,TRBV5-6,TRBD2,TRBJ2-1
CASSLRRVDYNEQFF,TGTGCCAGCAGTTTAAGGCGAGTGGATTACAATGAGCAGTTCTTC,few,TRBV27,.,TRBJ2-1
CSKTSRYNKQFF,TGCAGTAAGACTAGCCGCTACAATAAGCAGTTCTTC,.,TRBV20-1,TRBD2,TRBJ2-1
CSADDPDRTYNEQFF,TGCAGCGCCGACGACCCAGACAGGACTTACAATGAGCAGTTCTTC,few,TRBV29-1,.,TRBJ2-1
CSVQRGGEQYF,TGCAGCGTCCAACGGGGGGGCGAGCAGTACTTC,.,TRBV29-1,TRBD2,TRBJ2-7
CAWSSGYGNQPQHF,TGTGCCTGGAGTAGTGGATATGGCAATCAGCCCCAGCATTTT,.,TRBV30,.,TRBJ1-5
CASSTSPTGASIEQYF,TGTGCCAGCAGCACTTCTCCGACAGGGGCTTCGATCGAGCAGTACTTC,.,TRBV5-5,TRBD1,TRBJ2-7
CASGGKRDYGYTF,TGTGCCTCGGGGGGCAAAAGGGACTATGGCTACACCTTC,.,TRBV6-6,.,TRBJ1-2
CASSSSVTSTDTQYF,TGTGCCAGCAGCTCTAGCGTCACTAGCACAGATACGCAGTATTTT,.,TRBV7-2,.,TRBJ2-3
CSAWEQGDAGYTF,TGCAGTGCTTGGGAGCAGGGGGACGCTGGCTACACCTTC,.,TRBV20-1,TRBD1,TRBJ1-2
CSTTGAENTGELFF,TGCAGCACCACGGGAGCCGAAAACACCGGGGAGCTGTTTTTT,.,TRBV20-1,.,TRBJ2-2
CASRADEARRTDTQYF,TGTGCCAGCAGGGCCGATGAAGCAAGACGCACAGATACGCAGTATTTT,.,TRBV6-1,.,TRBJ2-3
CASSQDLQRWEFF,TGCGCCAGCAGCCAAGATCTGCAACGGTGGGAGTTCTTC,.,TRBV4-1,.,TRBJ2-1
CSAVGLVSNNNEQFF,TGCAGTGCAGTGGGACTAGTATCTAACAACAATGAGCAGTTCTTC,few,TRBV20-1,TRBD2,TRBJ2-1
CATSRDLQQVLNTEAFF,TGTGCCACCAGCAGAGACCTTCAACAGGTGCTGAACACTGAAGCTTTCTTT,few,TRBV15,.,TRBJ1-1
CASSFDANSYEQYF,TGTGCCAGCAGCTTCGATGCGAACTCCTACGAGCAGTACTTC,.,TRBV7-9,.,TRBJ2-7
CSACLGQRVLNEQFF,TGCAGTGCTTGTTTGGGACAGCGTGTCCTCAATGAGCAGTTCTTC,few,TRBV20-1,TRBD1,TRBJ2-1
CASSPIGLRSYEQYF,TGTGCCAGCAGCCCCATTGGGCTTAGATCCTACGAGCAGTACTTC,.,TRBV9,.,TRBJ2-7
CASSLVGQGSTNEKLFF,TGTGCCAGCAGCTTAGTTGGACAGGGGTCTACTAATGAAAAACTGTTTTTT,few,TRBV7-2,TRBD1,TRBJ1-4
CASSLDGDRLQETQYF,TGCGCCAGCAGCTTGGACGGGGACAGACTACAAGAGACCCAGTACTTC,few,TRBV5-1,TRBD1,TRBJ2-5
CASSQSRSYNEQFF,TGTGCCAGCAGCCAATCGAGGTCATACAATGAGCAGTTCTTC,many,TRBV4-2,.,TRBJ2-1